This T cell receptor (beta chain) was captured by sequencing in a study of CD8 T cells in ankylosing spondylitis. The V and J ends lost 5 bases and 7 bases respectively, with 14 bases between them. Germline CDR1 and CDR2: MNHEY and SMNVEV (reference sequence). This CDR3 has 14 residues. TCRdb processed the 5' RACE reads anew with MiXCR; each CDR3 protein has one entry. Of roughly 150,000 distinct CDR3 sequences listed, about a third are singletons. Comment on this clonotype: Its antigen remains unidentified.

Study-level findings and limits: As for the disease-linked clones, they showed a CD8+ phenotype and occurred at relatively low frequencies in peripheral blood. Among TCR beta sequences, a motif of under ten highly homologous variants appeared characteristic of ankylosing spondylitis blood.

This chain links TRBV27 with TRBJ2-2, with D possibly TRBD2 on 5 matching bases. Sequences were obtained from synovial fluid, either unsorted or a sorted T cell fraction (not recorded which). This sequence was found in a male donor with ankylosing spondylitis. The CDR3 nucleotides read TGTGCCAGCAGTCTCACGCTAGCAGTCGGGGAGCTGTTTTTT. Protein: CASSLTLAVGELFF.